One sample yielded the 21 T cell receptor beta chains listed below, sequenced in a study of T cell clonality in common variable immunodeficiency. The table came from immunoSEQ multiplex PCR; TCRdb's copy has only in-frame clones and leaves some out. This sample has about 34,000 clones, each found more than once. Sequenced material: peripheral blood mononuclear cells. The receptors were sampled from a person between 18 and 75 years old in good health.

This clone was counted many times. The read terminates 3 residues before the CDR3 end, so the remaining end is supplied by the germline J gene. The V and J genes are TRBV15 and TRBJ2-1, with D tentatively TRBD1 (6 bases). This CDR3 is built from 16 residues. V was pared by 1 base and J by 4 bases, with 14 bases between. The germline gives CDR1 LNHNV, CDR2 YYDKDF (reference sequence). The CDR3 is CATSRGVGTNYNEQFF. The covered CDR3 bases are TGTGCCACCAGCAGAGGGGTCGGGACAAATTACAATGAG.

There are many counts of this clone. CDR3 amino acids: CASSQEPGLASYEQYF. CDR3 bases read: TGCGCCAGCAGCCAAGAACCCGGACTAGCCTCCTACGAG. The genes are TRBV4-1 and TRBJ2-7, with 8 nucleotides matching TRBD2. The read terminates 3 residues before the CDR3 end, so the remaining end is supplied by the germline J gene. The V gene end was trimmed by 0 bases and the J gene end by 0 bases; junction bases not matched to a gene: 4. Germline V CDR1 and CDR2: MGHRA, YSYEKL. The CDR3 is 16 amino acids.

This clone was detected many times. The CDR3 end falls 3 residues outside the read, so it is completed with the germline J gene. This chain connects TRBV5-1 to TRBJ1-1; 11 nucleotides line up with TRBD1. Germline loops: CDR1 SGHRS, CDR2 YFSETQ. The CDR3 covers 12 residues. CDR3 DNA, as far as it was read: TGCGCCAGCAGCCAGGGACAGGGGGGG. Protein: CASSQGQGG. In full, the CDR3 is CASSQGQGGAFF.

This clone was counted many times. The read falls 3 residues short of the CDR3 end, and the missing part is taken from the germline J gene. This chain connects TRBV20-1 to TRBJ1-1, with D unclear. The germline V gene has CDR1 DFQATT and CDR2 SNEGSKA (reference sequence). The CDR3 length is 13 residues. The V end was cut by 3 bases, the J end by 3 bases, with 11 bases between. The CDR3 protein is CSASRTDHTEAFF. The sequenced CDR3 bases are TGCAGTGCTAGTCGAACAGATCACACTGAA.

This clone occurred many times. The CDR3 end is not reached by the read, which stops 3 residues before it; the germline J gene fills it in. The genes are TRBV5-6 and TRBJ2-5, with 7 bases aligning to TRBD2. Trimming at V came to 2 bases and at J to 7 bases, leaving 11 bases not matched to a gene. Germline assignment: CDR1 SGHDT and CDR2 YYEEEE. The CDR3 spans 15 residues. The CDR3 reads CASSFETSPDGTQYF. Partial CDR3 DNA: TGTGCCAGCAGCTTCGAGACTAGCCCTGATGGGACC.

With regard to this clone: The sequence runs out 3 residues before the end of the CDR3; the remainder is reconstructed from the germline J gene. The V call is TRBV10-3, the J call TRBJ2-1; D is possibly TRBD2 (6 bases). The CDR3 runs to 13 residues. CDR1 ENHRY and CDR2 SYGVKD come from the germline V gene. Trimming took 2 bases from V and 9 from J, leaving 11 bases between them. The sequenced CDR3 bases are TGTGCCATCAGTGAGGAGAGGGGAGGTGAG. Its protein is CAISEERGGE. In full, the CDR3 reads CAISEERGGEQFF.

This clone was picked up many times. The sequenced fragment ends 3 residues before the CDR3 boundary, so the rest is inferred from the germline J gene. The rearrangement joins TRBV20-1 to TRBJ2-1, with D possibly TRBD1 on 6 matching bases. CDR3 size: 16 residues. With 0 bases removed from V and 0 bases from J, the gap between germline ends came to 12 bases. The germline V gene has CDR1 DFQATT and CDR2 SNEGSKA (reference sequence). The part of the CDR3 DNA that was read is TGCAGTGCTAGAGATCTTGGGGGCCGCTCCTACAATGAG. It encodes CSARDLGGRSYNE. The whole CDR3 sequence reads CSARDLGGRSYNEQFF.

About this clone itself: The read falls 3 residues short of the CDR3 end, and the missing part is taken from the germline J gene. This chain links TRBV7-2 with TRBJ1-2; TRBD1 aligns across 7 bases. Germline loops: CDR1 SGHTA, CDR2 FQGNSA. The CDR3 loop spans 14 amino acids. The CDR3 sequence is CASSFGQVGYDYTF. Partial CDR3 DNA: TGTGCCAGCAGCTTTGGACAGGTTGGCTACGAC.

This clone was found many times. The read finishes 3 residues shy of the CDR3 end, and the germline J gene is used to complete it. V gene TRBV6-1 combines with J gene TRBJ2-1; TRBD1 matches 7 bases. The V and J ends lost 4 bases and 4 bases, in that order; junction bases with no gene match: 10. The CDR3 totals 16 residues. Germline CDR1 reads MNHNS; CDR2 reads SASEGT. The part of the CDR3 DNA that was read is TGTGCCAGCAGTGGGACGACAGGGATCGGGTACAATGAG. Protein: CASSGTTGIGYNE. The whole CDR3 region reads CASSGTTGIGYNEQFF.

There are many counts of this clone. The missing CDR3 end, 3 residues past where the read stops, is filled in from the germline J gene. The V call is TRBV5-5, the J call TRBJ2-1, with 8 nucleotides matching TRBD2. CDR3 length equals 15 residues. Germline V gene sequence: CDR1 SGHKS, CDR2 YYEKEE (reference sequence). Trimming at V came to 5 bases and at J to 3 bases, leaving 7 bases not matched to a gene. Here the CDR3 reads CASRPQREIYNEQFF. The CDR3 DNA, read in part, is TGTGCCAGCAGACCCCAGCGGGAGATCTACAATGAG.

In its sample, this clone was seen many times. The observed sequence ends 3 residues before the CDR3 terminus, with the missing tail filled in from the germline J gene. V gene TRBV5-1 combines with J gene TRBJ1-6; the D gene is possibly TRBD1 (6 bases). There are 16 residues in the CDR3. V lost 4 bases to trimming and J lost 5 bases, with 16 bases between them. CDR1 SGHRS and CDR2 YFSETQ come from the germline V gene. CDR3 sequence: CASSPETGRNNSPLHF. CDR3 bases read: TGCGCCAGCAGCCCGGAGACAGGTAGAAATAATTCACCC.

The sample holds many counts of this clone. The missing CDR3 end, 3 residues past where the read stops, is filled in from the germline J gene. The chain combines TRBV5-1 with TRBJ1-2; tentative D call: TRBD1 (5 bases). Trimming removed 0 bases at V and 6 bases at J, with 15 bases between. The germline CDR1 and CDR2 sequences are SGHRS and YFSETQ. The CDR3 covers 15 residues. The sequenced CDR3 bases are TGCGCCAGCAGCTTGGGCGGCAGGGAATCTGATGGC. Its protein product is CASSLGGRESDG. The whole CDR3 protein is CASSLGGRESDGYTF.

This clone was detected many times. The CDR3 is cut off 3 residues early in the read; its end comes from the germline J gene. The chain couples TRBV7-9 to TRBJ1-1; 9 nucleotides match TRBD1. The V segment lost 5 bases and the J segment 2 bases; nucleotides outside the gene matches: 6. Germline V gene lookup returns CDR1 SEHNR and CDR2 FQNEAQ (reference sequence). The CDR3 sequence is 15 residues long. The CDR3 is CASSEGTGINTEAFF. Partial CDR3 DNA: TGTGCCAGCAGCGAAGGGACAGGGATTAACACTGAA.

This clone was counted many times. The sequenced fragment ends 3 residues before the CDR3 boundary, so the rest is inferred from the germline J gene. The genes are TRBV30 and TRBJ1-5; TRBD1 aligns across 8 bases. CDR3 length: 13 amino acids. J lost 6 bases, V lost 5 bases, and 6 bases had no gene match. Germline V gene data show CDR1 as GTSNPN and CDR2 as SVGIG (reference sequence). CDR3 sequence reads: CAWSDRDGQPQHF. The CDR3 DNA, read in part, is TGTGCCTGGTCGGACAGGGACGGTCAGCCC.

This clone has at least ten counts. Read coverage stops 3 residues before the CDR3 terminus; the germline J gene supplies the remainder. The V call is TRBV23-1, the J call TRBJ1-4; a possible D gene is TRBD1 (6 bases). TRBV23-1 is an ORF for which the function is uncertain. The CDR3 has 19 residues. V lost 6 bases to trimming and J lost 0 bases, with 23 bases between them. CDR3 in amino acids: CASRVTTGQLNPTNEKLFF. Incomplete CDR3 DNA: TGCGCCAGCAGGGTTACTACAGGGCAGCTCAATCCAACTAATGAAAAA.

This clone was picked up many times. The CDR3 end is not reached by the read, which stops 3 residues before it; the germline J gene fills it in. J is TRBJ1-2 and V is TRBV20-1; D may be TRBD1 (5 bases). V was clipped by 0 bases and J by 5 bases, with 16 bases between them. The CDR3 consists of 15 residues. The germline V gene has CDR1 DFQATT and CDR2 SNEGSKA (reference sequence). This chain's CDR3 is CSARDGGRGGYGYTF. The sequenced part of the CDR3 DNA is TGCAGTGCTAGAGATGGTGGGCGGGGGGGTTATGGC.

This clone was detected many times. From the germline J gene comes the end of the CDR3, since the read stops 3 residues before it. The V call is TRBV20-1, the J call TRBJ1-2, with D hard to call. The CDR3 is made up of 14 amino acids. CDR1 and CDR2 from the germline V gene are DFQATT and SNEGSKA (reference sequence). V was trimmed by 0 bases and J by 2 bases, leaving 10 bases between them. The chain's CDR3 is CSARDGRWNYGYTF. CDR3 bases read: TGCAGTGCTAGAGATGGCAGGTGGAACTATGGC.

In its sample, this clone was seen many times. The CDR3 bases that were read are TGCGCCAGCAGCCAAGGGCTTAGCGGGAGGGCCGTCTACAATGAG. As protein: CASSQGLSGRAVYNE. The whole CDR3 sequence reads CASSQGLSGRAVYNEQFF. V usage is TRBV4-1 and J usage is TRBJ2-1; 11 positions match TRBD2. The missing CDR3 end, 3 residues past where the read stops, is filled in from the germline J gene. Trimming at V came to 1 base and at J to 3 bases, leaving 8 bases not matched to a gene. The CDR3 contains 18 residues. Germline V lookup: CDR1 MGHRA, CDR2 YSYEKL.

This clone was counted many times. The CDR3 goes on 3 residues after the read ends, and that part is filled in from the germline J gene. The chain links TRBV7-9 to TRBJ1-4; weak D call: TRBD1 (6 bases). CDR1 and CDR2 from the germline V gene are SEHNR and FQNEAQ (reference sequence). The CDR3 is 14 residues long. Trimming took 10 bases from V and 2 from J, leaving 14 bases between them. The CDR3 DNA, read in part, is TGTGCCACCGACAAACAGGGTACTAATGAAAAA. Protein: CATDKQGTNEK. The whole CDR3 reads CATDKQGTNEKLFF.

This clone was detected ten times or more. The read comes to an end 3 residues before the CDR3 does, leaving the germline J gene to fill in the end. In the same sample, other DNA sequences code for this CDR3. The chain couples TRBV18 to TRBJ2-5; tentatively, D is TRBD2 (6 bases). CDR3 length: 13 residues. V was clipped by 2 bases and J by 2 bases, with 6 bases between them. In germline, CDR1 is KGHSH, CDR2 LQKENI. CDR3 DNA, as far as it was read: TGTGCCAGCTCACCAGGACTACAAGAGACC. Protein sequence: CASSPGLQET. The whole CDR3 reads CASSPGLQETQYF.

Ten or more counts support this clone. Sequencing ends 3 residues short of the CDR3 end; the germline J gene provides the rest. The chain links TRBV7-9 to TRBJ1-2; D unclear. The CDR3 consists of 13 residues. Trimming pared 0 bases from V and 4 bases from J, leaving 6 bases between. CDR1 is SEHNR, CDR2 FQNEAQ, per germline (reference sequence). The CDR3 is CASSLADFYGYTF. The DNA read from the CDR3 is TGTGCCAGCAGCTTAGCAGACTTCTATGGC.